Presented here are 9 T cell receptor beta chains from one specimen sequenced in a study of early T cells in non-severe SARS-CoV-2 infection. TCRdb itself ran the 5' RACE reads through MiXCR, one entry per CDR3 protein. The table lists tens of thousands of distinct CDR3 sequences, roughly 10% of them singletons, with 7% to 9% in the top ten. Source: whole blood, taken at baseline. The source of these receptors is an adult who was a healthcare worker with PCR-confirmed SARS-CoV-2 infection or an uninfected control (not recorded which).

Here the CDR3 DNA reads TGTGCCAGCTCACCCCCTAGAGGCAGGGGGCCTGCTAGCTCCTACGAGCAGTACTTC. It is translated as CASSPPRGRGPASSYEQYF. This rearrangement joins TRBV18 to TRBJ2-7; the match to TRBD1 covers 8 bases. The J segment lost 0 bases and the V segment lost 3 bases, leaving 16 bases of the junction unmatched. The CDR3 runs 19 residues. Germline CDR1 reads KGHSH; CDR2 reads LQKENI. Full variable domain (rest looked up from reference TRBV18 and TRBJ2-7): NAGVMQNPRHLVRRRGQEARLRCSPMKGHSHVYWYRQLPEEGLKFMVYLQKENIIDESGMPKERFSAEFPKEGPSILRIQQVVRGDSAAYFCASSPPRGRGPASSYEQYFGPGTRLTVT.

In this sample, this clonotype turned up a few times. This sequence joins TRBV5-4 and TRBJ2-3; 7 bases are a match to TRBD2. Unmatched junction bases numbered 14, after V lost 10 bases and J lost 3 bases. The germline V gene has CDR1 SGHNT and CDR2 YYREEE (reference sequence). CDR3 length: 15 amino acids. The CDR3 sequence: CACGTRLRETDTQYF. DNA for the CDR3: TGTGCCTGTGGGACCCGGCTGCGGGAGACAGATACGCAGTATTTT.

The rearrangement links TRBV5-6 to TRBJ2-1; 9 bases align to TRBD2. This CDR3 has 15 amino acids. Germline V gives CDR1 SGHDT, CDR2 YYEEEE. V lost 2 bases to trimming and J lost 15 bases; unmatched junction nucleotides: 15. In DNA form, the CDR3 reads TGTGCCAGCAGCTTCCTCCCCGCGGGAGGGCATAGTCCGTTCTTC. This translates into CASSFLPAGGHSPFF.

This clonotype was detected only a few times. The chain links TRBV20-1 to TRBJ1-6, with 7 bases fitting TRBD1. CDR3 size: 11 residues. Trimming cost V 6 bases and J 8 bases; bases outside gene matches: 1. CDR1 is DFQATT and CDR2 is SNEGSKA in the germline V gene (reference sequence). CDR3 in amino acids: CSAGGDSPLHF. In DNA, the CDR3 is TGCAGTGCAGGGGGCGATTCACCCCTCCACTTT.

This clonotype was counted between two and nine times. This sequence joins TRBV28 and TRBJ2-3; 7 bases line up with TRBD2. The trim removed 3 bases at V and 2 bases at J, leaving 2 bases unmatched. The germline CDR1 and CDR2 sequences are MDHEN and SYDVKM. There are 14 residues in the CDR3. CDR3 region: CASSFLADTDTQYF. The CDR3 coding sequence is TGTGCCAGCAGTTTTCTAGCGGACACAGATACGCAGTATTTT.

This clonotype turned up a few times. The gene calls are TRBV9 and TRBJ1-3; D remains ambiguous. CDR3 length: 13 amino acids. CDR1 is SGDLS and CDR2 is YYNGEE in the germline V gene. The V end lost 3 bases, the J end lost 2 bases, and 6 bases lay between the germline ends. CDR3 nucleotide sequence: TGTGCCAGCAGCGCCGGAACTGGAAACACCATATATTTT. Translation gives CASSAGTGNTIYF.

This clonotype has ten or more counts. The chain uses TRBV7-9 and TRBJ2-7; D remains unclear. CDR3 length equals 16 residues. With 1 base removed from V and 2 bases from J, the gap between germline ends came to 15 bases. The germline CDR1 and CDR2 sequences are SEHNR and FQNEAQ (reference sequence). The CDR3 sequence: CASSLEMETATYEQYF. For the CDR3, the DNA is TGTGCCAGCAGCTTAGAAATGGAGACCGCCACCTACGAGCAGTACTTC.

V and J are TRBV5-1 and TRBJ2-5, with 8 bases that match TRBD1. Looked up from germline, CDR1 is SGHRS and CDR2 is YFSETQ. Trimming cost V 0 bases and J 3 bases; bases outside gene matches: 13. The CDR3 has 18 residues. DNA of the CDR3: TGCGCCAGCAGCTTGGACGTCAGGCAGGGGGCCGGAGAAGAGACCCAGTACTTC. Translated: CASSLDVRQGAGEETQYF.

This clonotype appeared many times. This chain joins TRBV7-9 and TRBJ2-3; D may be TRBD1 (6 bases). The CDR3 runs 15 residues. V was pared by 2 bases and J by 2 bases, with 11 bases between. Germline loops: CDR1 SEHNR, CDR2 FQNEAQ (reference sequence). CDR3 loop: CASSLPQGSTDTQYF. As DNA, the CDR3 is TGTGCCAGCAGCTTACCCCAGGGGTCCACAGATACGCAGTATTTT.